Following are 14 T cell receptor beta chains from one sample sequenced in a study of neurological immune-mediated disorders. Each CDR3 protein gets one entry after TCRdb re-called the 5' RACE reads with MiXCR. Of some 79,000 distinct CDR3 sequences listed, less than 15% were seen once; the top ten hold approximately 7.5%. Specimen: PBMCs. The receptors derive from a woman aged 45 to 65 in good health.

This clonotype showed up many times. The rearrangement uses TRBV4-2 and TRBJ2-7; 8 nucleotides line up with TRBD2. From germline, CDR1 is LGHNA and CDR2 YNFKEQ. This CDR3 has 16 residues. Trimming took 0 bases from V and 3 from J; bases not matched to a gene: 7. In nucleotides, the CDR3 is TGTGCCAGCAGCCAAGATTTACTAGCGGCAGACTACGAGCAGTACTTC. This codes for CASSQDLLAADYEQYF.

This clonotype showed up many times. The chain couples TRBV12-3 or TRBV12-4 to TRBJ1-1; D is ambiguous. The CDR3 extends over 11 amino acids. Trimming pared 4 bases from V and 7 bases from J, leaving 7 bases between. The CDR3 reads CASSSYNEAFF. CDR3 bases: TGTGCCAGCAGTTCTTATAATGAAGCTTTCTTT.

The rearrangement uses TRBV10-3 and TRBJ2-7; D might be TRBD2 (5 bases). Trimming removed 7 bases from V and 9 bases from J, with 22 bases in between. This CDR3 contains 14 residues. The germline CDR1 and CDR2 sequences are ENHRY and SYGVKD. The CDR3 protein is CAIKGLAGLSVQYF. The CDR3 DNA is TGTGCCATCAAAGGTCTGGCAGGACTTTCCGTGCAGTACTTC.

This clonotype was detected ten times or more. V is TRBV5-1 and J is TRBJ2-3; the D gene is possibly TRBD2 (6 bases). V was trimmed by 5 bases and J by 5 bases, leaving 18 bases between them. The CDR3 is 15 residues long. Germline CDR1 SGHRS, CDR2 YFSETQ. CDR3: CASRSSGRTGDTQYF. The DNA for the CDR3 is TGCGCCAGCAGGAGTAGCGGACGCACAGGAGATACGCAGTATTTT. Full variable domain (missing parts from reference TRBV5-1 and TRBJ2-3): KAGVTQTPRYLIKTRGQQVTLSCSPISGHRSVSWYQQTPGQGLQFLFEYFSETQRNKGNFPGRFSGRQFSNSRSEMNVSTLELGDSALYLCASRSSGRTGDTQYFGPGTRLTVL.

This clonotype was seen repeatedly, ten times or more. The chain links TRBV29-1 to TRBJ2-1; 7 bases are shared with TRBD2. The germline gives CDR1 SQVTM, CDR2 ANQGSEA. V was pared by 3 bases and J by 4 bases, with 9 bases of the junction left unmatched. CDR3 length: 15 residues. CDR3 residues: CSVDPLAGVYNEQFF. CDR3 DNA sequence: TGCAGCGTTGATCCCCTGGCGGGGGTTTACAATGAGCAGTTCTTC.

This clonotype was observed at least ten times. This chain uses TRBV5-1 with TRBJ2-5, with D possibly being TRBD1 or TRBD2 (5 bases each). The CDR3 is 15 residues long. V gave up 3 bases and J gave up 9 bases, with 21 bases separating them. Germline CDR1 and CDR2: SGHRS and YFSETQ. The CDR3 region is CASSSNGTPQGAQYF. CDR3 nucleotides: TGCGCCAGCAGCTCCAACGGGACCCCCCAAGGGGCCCAGTACTTC.

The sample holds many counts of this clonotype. CDR3 nucleotides: TGCGCCAGCAGCTTTGGAGACAGGGGACCGAACACTGAAGCTTTCTTT. It yields the protein CASSFGDRGPNTEAFF. The V gene is TRBV5-1, the J gene TRBJ1-1, with TRBD1 identical over 8 bases. The germline V gene encodes CDR1 SGHRS and CDR2 YFSETQ. CDR3 length: 16 residues. The trim removed 2 bases at V and 1 base at J, leaving 7 bases unmatched. Full variable domain (outside the CDR3, taken from reference TRBV5-1 and TRBJ1-1): KAGVTQTPRYLIKTRGQQVTLSCSPISGHRSVSWYQQTPGQGLQFLFEYFSETQRNKGNFPGRFSGRQFSNSRSEMNVSTLELGDSALYLCASSFGDRGPNTEAFFGQGTRLTVV.

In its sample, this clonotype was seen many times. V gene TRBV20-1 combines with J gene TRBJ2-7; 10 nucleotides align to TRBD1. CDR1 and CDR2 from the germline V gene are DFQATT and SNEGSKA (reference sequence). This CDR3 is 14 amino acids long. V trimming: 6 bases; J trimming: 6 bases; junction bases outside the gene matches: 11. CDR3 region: CSANSPGQGFEQYF. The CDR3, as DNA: TGCAGTGCGAACTCCCCGGGACAGGGGTTCGAGCAGTACTTC.

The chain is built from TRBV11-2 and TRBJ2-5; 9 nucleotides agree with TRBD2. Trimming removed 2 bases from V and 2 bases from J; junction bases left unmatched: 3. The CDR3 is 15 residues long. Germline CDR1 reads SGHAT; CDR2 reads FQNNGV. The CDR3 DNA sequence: TGTGCCAGCAGCTTATCTGCGGGGGGGCAAGAGACCCAGTACTTC. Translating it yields CASSLSAGGQETQYF.

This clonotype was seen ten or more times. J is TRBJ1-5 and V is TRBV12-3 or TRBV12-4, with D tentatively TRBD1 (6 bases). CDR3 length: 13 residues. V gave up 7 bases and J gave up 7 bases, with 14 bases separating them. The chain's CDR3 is CASKQGGTQPQHF. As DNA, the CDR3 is TGTGCCAGCAAACAGGGCGGTACACAGCCCCAGCATTTT.

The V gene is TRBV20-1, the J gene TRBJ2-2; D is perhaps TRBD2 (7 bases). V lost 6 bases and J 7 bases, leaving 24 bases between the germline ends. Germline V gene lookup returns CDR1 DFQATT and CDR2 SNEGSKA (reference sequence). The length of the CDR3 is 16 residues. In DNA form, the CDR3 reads TGCAGTGCCCCGCGGGGCGGGGGCCTCCCGAGCGGGGAGCTGTTTTTT. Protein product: CSAPRGGGLPSGELFF.

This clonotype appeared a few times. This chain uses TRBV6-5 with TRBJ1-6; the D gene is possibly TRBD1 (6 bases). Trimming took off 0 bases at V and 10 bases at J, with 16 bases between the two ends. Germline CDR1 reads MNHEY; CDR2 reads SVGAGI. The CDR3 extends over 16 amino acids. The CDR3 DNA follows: TGTGCCAGCAGTTACTCGGTAGGACAGTTGGGCTCACCCCTCCACTTT. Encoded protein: CASSYSVGQLGSPLHF.

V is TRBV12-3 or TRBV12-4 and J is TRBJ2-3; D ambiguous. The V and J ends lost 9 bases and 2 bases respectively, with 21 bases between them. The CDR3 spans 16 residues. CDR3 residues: CARKVPGKRSTDTQYF. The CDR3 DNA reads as TGTGCCAGAAAGGTCCCGGGTAAGAGGTCCACAGATACGCAGTATTTT.

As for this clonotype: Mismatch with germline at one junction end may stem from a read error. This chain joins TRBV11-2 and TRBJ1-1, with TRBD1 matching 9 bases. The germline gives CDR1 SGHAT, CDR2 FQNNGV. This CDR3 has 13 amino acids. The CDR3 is CASSLGTGGRAFF. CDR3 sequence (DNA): TGTGCCAGCAGCTTAGGTACAGGGGGCAGAGCTTTCTTC. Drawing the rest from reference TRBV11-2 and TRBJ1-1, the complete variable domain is EAGVAQSPRYKIIEKRQSVAFWCNPISGHATLYWYQQILGQGPKLLIQFQNNGVVDDSQLPKDRFSAERLKGVDSTLKIQPAKLEDSAVYLCASSLGTGGRAFFGQGTRLTVV.